This T cell receptor (beta chain) came from a study of Ad26.COV2.S vaccination and SARS-CoV-2 variants. Across the whole study: This donor came from the COV1001 trial of Ad26.COV2.S.

Data came from immunoSEQ multiplex PCR; TCRdb stores just in-frame clones and leaves some out. The table has 430,000 or so clones, 89% seen once. Treatment specified: some 19 received Ad26.COV2.S at low or high dose, single or two shots; about five received placebo; per-sample allocation not given. Samples analyzed were those drawn on day 63 after the first vaccine or placebo injection. Based in Boston, the donor was an adult of 18-55 years. With respect to this clone: No antigen is known for it.

Germline V gene data show CDR1 as SGHTA and CDR2 as FQGNSA. V lost 4 bases to trimming and J lost 2 bases, with 18 bases between them. The CDR3 loop spans 17 amino acids. Study-level points and caveats: Measures of TCR breadth and depth may have fallen short of total T cell responses. Spike-specific TCR breadth was greater after Ad26.COV2.S than placebo.

This receptor was identified in a person aged 18 to 59 who received the Ad26.COV2.S COVID-19 vaccine or a placebo. J is TRBJ2-4 and V is TRBV7-2; D uncertain. The input for sequencing was peripheral blood, taken in a trial of Ad26.COV2.S vaccine versus placebo. The CDR3 loop reads CASSSPGSTLTKNIQYF. As DNA, the CDR3 is TGTGCCAGCAGCTCCCCGGGTAGTACGCTGACCAAAAACATTCAGTACTTC.